This T cell receptor (beta chain) was documented in a study of T-cell memory formation after mild COVID-19. Study outcomes and limitations: Later expanders leaned CD4+, whereas day 15 to 85 contracting clones were balanced CD4/CD8. A second wave of clones peaked on day 37, and their SARS-CoV-2 specificity went unconfirmed. Within pre-infection memory, some responding clones were found, suggesting cross-reactive memory joined.

In the case of this clonotype: Its antigen is not identified.

The CDR3 runs 14 residues. The ends lost 10 bases at V and 2 bases at J; junction bases unmatched: 10. CDR1 and CDR2 (germline): KGHSH, LQKENI. TCRdb called the 5' RACE reads again in MiXCR, with one record for every CDR3 protein. The table records roughly 200,000 distinct CDR3 sequences, 15% to 20% of them present only once. The receptor comes from an adult woman who had mild COVID-19 (a few samples of this study predate the infection). Cell type and time point are not known. The J gene is TRBJ2-5, the V gene TRBV18; 7 bases are a match to TRBD2. Sequencing was done on a sample of PBMCs or a T cell subset sorted from them (not recorded which). CDR3 nucleotide sequence: TGTGCCACCAAGGCGGCACTAGCGCAAGAGACCCAGTACTTC. Protein sequence: CATKAALAQETQYF.